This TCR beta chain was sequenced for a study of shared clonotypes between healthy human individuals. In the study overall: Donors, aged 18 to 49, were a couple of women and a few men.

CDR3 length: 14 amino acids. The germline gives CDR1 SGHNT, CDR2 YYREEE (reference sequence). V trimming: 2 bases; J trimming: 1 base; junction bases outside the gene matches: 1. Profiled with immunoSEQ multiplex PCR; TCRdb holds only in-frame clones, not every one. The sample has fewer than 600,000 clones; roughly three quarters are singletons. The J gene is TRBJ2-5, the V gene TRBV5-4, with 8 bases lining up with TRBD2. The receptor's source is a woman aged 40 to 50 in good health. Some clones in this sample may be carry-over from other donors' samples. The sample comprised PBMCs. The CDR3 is CASSFAGGQETQYF. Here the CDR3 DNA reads TGTGCCAGCAGCTTTGCGGGGGGCCAAGAGACCCAGTACTTC.